One sample yielded the 30 T cell receptor beta chains listed below, sequenced in a study of T cells after yellow fever vaccination. TCRdb reprocessed the 5' RACE reads via MiXCR and lists one record per CDR3 protein. The repertoire has some 260,000 distinct CDR3 sequences, around 4.9% of them found once; the top ten carry 3% to 4%. This specimen consisted of CD4+ T cells sorted from PBMCs, obtained on the day of the yellow fever booster vaccination. The receptors originated from a man between 18 and 35 years old who received the YFV17D yellow fever vaccine.

This clonotype was counted many times. The gene calls are TRBV27 and TRBJ1-2; no firm D call. The germline gives CDR1 MNHEY, CDR2 SMNVEV (reference sequence). CDR3 length equals 14 residues. V shed 1 base and J shed 8 bases, with 14 bases lying between them. This CDR3 is CASSLYSWGGGYTF. The CDR3 DNA follows: TGTGCCAGCAGTTTATACTCGTGGGGTGGGGGCTACACCTTC.

This clonotype was seen many times. The chain recombines TRBV12-3 or TRBV12-4 with TRBJ2-5; perhaps TRBD1 as D (6 bases). V was shortened by 7 bases and J by 0 bases, with 9 bases between the two germline ends. The CDR3 has 13 amino acids. CDR3 sequence reads: CASNTGNQETQYF. The CDR3 region has the DNA TGTGCCAGCAATACAGGGAACCAAGAGACCCAGTACTTC.

V gene TRBV11-3 combines with J gene TRBJ2-1; possible D gene TRBD2, 7 bases. V lost 5 bases and J 5 bases, leaving 19 bases between the germline ends. Germline V CDR1 and CDR2: SGHNT, YENEEA. The CDR3 loop spans 16 amino acids. The CDR3 bases are TGTGCCAGCAGCCTTGGGGGGGGCGGGAGTCACAATGAGCAGTTCTTC. Protein: CASSLGGGGSHNEQFF.

This clonotype was counted at least ten times. This rearrangement joins TRBV7-9 to TRBJ2-5; the match to TRBD2 covers 10 bases. The CDR3 covers 13 residues. The ends lost 6 bases at V and 5 bases at J; junction bases unmatched: 3. The germline CDR1 and CDR2 sequences are SEHNR and FQNEAQ (reference sequence). CDR3: CASRSGGAETQYF. The CDR3 DNA follows: TGTGCCAGCAGGAGCGGGGGGGCTGAGACCCAGTACTTC.

This clonotype turned up a few times. V and J are TRBV5-1 and TRBJ2-3; perhaps D is TRBD1 or TRBD2 (5 bases each). Germline CDR1 reads SGHRS; CDR2 reads YFSETQ. The CDR3 covers 15 residues. The V end lost 2 bases, the J end lost 5 bases, and 15 bases lay between the germline ends. The CDR3 loop is CASSFLGPQKDTQYF. The CDR3 DNA reads TGCGCCAGCAGCTTCCTGGGACCCCAAAAAGATACGCAGTATTTT.

V gene TRBV7-8 combines with J gene TRBJ2-5; D not certain. This CDR3 region has 12 residues. V was clipped by 3 bases and J by 5 bases, with 7 bases between them. The germline V gene has CDR1 SGHVS and CDR2 FQNEAQ. CDR3 bases: TGTGCCAGCAGCTTTGGGCCCGAGACCCAGTACTTC. Encoded protein: CASSFGPETQYF. The full variable domain, its missing parts supplied by reference TRBV7-8 and TRBJ2-5, is GAGVSQSPRYKVAKRGQDVALRCDPISGHVSLFWYQQALGQGPEFLTYFQNEAQLDKSGLPSDRFFAERPEGSVSTLKIQRTQQEDSAVYLCASSFGPETQYFGPGTRLLVL.

This clonotype was counted at least ten times. The J gene is TRBJ2-7, the V gene TRBV12-3 or TRBV12-4, with D possibly called TRBD1 or TRBD2 (6 bases each). Trimming cost V 4 bases and J 4 bases, with 20 bases left between them. This CDR3 has 16 residues. The CDR3 coding sequence is TGTGCCAGCAGTTACGGCCCTGGCGAGGGGGGATACGAGCAGTACGTC. It codes for CASSYGPGEGGYEQYV.

The chain uses TRBV20-1 and TRBJ1-2, with 7 bases aligning to TRBD1. CDR1 DFQATT and CDR2 SNEGSKA come from the germline V gene (reference sequence). The CDR3 has 13 residues. After removal of 2 bases from V and 8 bases from J, the junction contained 8 bases not matched to a gene. As DNA, the CDR3 is TGCAGTGCTAGACTTTCGCAGGGGGACGGCTACACCTTC. Its protein is CSARLSQGDGYTF.

This clonotype has a handful of counts. The chain combines TRBV7-2 with TRBJ2-3; D unclear. Germline CDR1 and CDR2: SGHTA and FQGNSA. V gave up 5 bases and J gave up 2 bases, with 29 bases separating them. CDR3 length equals 20 residues. DNA of the CDR3: TGTGCCAGCAGCGCTACTGCTAAGGTTTGGGTAAAACGGAACACAGATACGCAGTATTTT. The encoded protein is CASSATAKVWVKRNTDTQYF.

DNA of the CDR3: TGCGCCAGCAGCTTGGGCGGGGGGTTCTACAATGAGCAGTTCTTC. The encoded protein is CASSLGGGFYNEQFF. The chain combines TRBV5-1 with TRBJ2-1, with 8 nucleotides matching TRBD2. Per germline, CDR1 SGHRS and CDR2 YFSETQ. Trimming removed 0 bases from V and 3 bases from J; junction bases left unmatched: 2. CDR3 length: 15 amino acids.

This clonotype was seen a few times. This chain connects TRBV6-6 to TRBJ2-7; D unresolved. V dropped 0 bases and J dropped 0 bases, with 15 bases sitting between them. The CDR3 totals 17 residues. Looked up from germline, CDR1 is MNHNY and CDR2 is SVGAGI (reference sequence). CDR3 coding DNA: TGTGCCAGCAGTTACTCGATGGTACTGAGTAGCTCCTACGAGCAGTACGTC. Encoded protein: CASSYSMVLSSSYEQYV.

This clonotype was counted only a few times. The chain links TRBV11-2 to TRBJ1-4; D not certain. Germline V gene sequence: CDR1 SGHAT, CDR2 FQNNGV. The CDR3 is 17 residues long. Trimming pared 5 bases from V and 3 bases from J, leaving 19 bases between. The CDR3 loop is CASSALGVRGPNEKLFF. The CDR3 DNA reads TGTGCCAGCAGCGCCCTTGGTGTACGGGGTCCTAATGAAAAACTGTTTTTT.

This clonotype was seen ten or more times. The chain employs TRBV28 and TRBJ1-1, with no clear D. CDR3 length equals 12 residues. V lost 11 bases to trimming and J lost 1 base, with 11 bases between them. The V gene's germline CDR1 is MDHEN and CDR2 SYDVKM. The chain's CDR3 is CAVGIRNTEAFF. CDR3 nucleotide sequence: TGTGCCGTCGGAATAAGGAACACTGAAGCTTTCTTT.

This clonotype occurred many times. The V call is TRBV7-2, the J call TRBJ2-1; D may be TRBD1 (6 bases). Trimming cost V 1 base and J 6 bases, with 10 bases left between them. Germline V CDR1 and CDR2: SGHTA, FQGNSA. This CDR3 is 14 amino acids long. CDR3 nucleotide sequence: TGTGCCAGCAGCTTAGTGTACAGGGCCAATGAGCAGTTCTTC. Amino acids: CASSLVYRANEQFF.

In its sample, this clonotype was seen many times. V is TRBV24-1 and J is TRBJ2-5, with 8 bases that match TRBD1. This CDR3 spans 13 amino acids. Trimming took 4 bases from V and 5 from J; bases not matched to a gene: 2. Per germline, CDR1 KGHDR and CDR2 SFDVKD. The CDR3 reads CATSENRGETQYF. The CDR3 nucleotides read TGTGCCACCAGTGAGAACAGGGGGGAGACCCAGTACTTC.

V is TRBV15 and J is TRBJ2-5, with 8 bases that match TRBD1. V trimming: 5 bases; J trimming: 4 bases; junction bases outside the gene matches: 9. The CDR3 consists of 15 residues. Germline lookup yields CDR1 LNHNV and CDR2 YYDKDF (reference sequence). In DNA form, the CDR3 reads TGTGCCACCAGCGTGGGAGGACAGGGAGGAGAGACCCAGTACTTC. Protein: CATSVGGQGGETQYF.

This clonotype was observed a handful of times. The CDR3 DNA follows: TGTGCCAGCAGTCTAAGCCCATGGCGGACTGGGGCCAACGTCCTGACTTTC. Residues: CASSLSPWRTGANVLTF. V and J are TRBV28 and TRBJ2-6, with D unresolved. CDR1 and CDR2 (germline): MDHEN, SYDVKM. Trimming removed 5 bases at V and 2 bases at J, with 16 bases between. The CDR3 covers 17 residues.

This clonotype was seen at least ten times. As DNA, the CDR3 is TGCGCCAGCAGCGTCAGGGGCCTGGAGACCCAGTACTTC. Translating gives CASSVRGLETQYF. The chain carries TRBV5-1 and TRBJ2-5; tentative D call: TRBD1 (6 bases). The length of the CDR3 is 13 residues. Germline CDR1 SGHRS, CDR2 YFSETQ. Between the trimmed V and J ends, which lost 4 bases and 5 bases, there was a span of 12 bases.

This clonotype was seen a handful of times. The chain is built from TRBV5-1 and TRBJ1-4, with D possibly being TRBD1 (6 bases). V shed 3 bases and J shed 12 bases, with 15 bases lying between them. This CDR3 is built from 13 residues. CDR1 and CDR2 (germline): SGHRS, YFSETQ. This CDR3 is CASSWGGLDELFF. CDR3 coding DNA: TGCGCCAGCAGCTGGGGGGGCCTGGACGAACTGTTTTTT.

This clonotype was found a few times. The chain combines TRBV2 with TRBJ2-5, with D perhaps matching TRBD1 or TRBD2 (6 bases each). CDR3 length: 13 residues. Germline V gene lookup returns CDR1 SNHLY and CDR2 FYNNEI. V shed 9 bases and J shed 2 bases, with 13 bases lying between them. CDR3 sequence reads: CARSGGPQETQYF. The CDR3 DNA reads as TGTGCCAGGTCTGGGGGGCCTCAAGAGACCCAGTACTTC.

This clonotype was observed a few times. The rearrangement uses TRBV20-1 and TRBJ2-3; 10 bases fit TRBD2. J was trimmed by 4 bases and V by 6 bases; bases with no gene match: 7. Germline V lookup: CDR1 DFQATT, CDR2 SNEGSKA (reference sequence). This CDR3 is built from 14 residues. The DNA for the CDR3 is TGCAGTGCCACTCCTAGCGGGGGTGCAGATACGCAGTATTTT. This codes for CSATPSGGADTQYF.

This clonotype was detected ten times or more. V is TRBV7-2 and J is TRBJ2-5; possibly TRBD1 or TRBD2 for D (5 bases each). Germline V gene lookup returns CDR1 SGHTA and CDR2 FQGNSA. V was clipped by 2 bases and J by 5 bases, with 9 bases between them. CDR3 length: 13 amino acids. This chain's CDR3 is CASSLLWGETQYF. DNA of the CDR3: TGTGCCAGCAGCTTACTCTGGGGGGAGACCCAGTACTTC.

The CDR3 DNA follows: TGCAGTGCTAGAGACAGGGTGGCTAATGAAAAACTGTTTTTT. Its protein is CSARDRVANEKLFF. The chain links TRBV20-1 to TRBJ1-4, with a weak D call TRBD1 (5 bases). Trimming shortened V by 0 bases and J by 3 bases, and 8 bases separated the two germline ends. The CDR3 spans 14 residues. CDR1 is DFQATT, CDR2 SNEGSKA, per germline (reference sequence).

The sample holds a few counts of this clonotype. The chain combines TRBV7-2 with TRBJ1-5, with D uncertain. V gave up 3 bases and J gave up 1 base, with 10 bases separating them. CDR3 length: 15 residues. Germline values: CDR1 SGHTA, CDR2 FQGNSA. In nucleotides, the CDR3 is TGTGCCAGCAGCTTGGATAGAAGCAGCAATCAGCCCCAGCATTTT. This gives the protein CASSLDRSSNQPQHF.

The V and J genes are TRBV27 and TRBJ1-5; 7 bases are a match to TRBD1. J lost 0 bases, V lost 8 bases, and 10 bases had no gene match. The CDR3 sequence is 16 residues long. Looked up from germline, CDR1 is MNHEY and CDR2 is SMNVEV (reference sequence). The CDR3, as DNA: TGTGCCAGCGGTCTCAACAGGGGCCATAGCAATCAGCCCCAGCATTTT. Amino acids: CASGLNRGHSNQPQHF.

This clonotype has a handful of counts. The V gene is TRBV4-2, the J gene TRBJ1-1; TRBD1 matches 8 bases. The CDR3 spans 14 residues. The germline V gene has CDR1 LGHNA and CDR2 YNFKEQ. V shed 3 bases, J shed 5 bases, and the junction held 5 bases outside the gene matches. In DNA, the CDR3 is TGTGCCAGCAGCCAGAAACAGGGGGGGACTGAAGCTTTCTTT. It specifies CASSQKQGGTEAFF.

This clonotype has only a few counts. This sequence joins TRBV10-1 and TRBJ2-2; D is unresolved. Germline V gene lookup returns CDR1 WNHNN and CDR2 SYGVQD (reference sequence). Trimming removed 3 bases at V and 6 bases at J, with 8 bases between. The CDR3 covers 13 residues. CDR3 sequence (DNA): TGCGCCAGCAGTGAATTGGTTCCCGGGGAGCTGTTTTTT. Amino acid sequence: CASSELVPGELFF.

At least ten counts were recorded for this clonotype. This sequence joins TRBV4-2 and TRBJ2-5; 9 bases map to TRBD2. Germline CDR1 is LGHNA and CDR2 is YNFKEQ. The CDR3 spans 15 residues. V was pared by 0 bases and J by 5 bases, with 4 bases of the junction left unmatched. The CDR3 sequence: CASSQEGGGDETQYF. The CDR3 DNA sequence: TGTGCCAGCAGCCAAGAAGGCGGGGGGGACGAGACCCAGTACTTC.

This clonotype was seen at least ten times. The chain recombines TRBV18 with TRBJ2-7, with TRBD2 matching 8 bases. Trimming removed 3 bases from V and 4 bases from J; junction bases left unmatched: 8. The CDR3 is made up of 15 amino acids. CDR1 and CDR2 from the germline V gene are KGHSH and LQKENI. The CDR3 reads CASSPASGGSYEQYV. In nucleotides, the CDR3 is TGTGCCAGCTCACCGGCCAGCGGGGGTTCATACGAGCAGTACGTC.

The V call is TRBV5-1, the J call TRBJ2-6, with a weak D call TRBD1 (5 bases). Germline assignment: CDR1 SGHRS and CDR2 YFSETQ. V lost 2 bases and J lost 0, with 12 bases in between. The CDR3 spans 17 residues. CDR3 coding DNA: TGCGCCAGCAGCTTTCTGGCAGGGCGCTCTGGGGCCAACGTCCTGACTTTC. Translating gives CASSFLAGRSGANVLTF.